Below, one TCR beta chain is given with its context. Looked up from germline, CDR1 is ENHRY and CDR2 is SYGVKD. The CDR3 is made up of 14 amino acids. Trimming took 5 bases from V and 6 from J; bases not matched to a gene: 4. The repertoire was sequenced with immunoSEQ multiplex PCR; TCRdb's copy has only in-frame clones and lacks some. Seen here are around 220,000 clones, about 90% observed once, and the top ten hold roughly 1.5%. These data come from a study of blood T cell repertoires in COVID-19. The V and J genes are TRBV10-3 and TRBJ1-6, with TRBD1 matching 7 bases. Sequences were obtained from peripheral blood. The receptor comes from a man aged 18 to 35 with active or convalescent COVID-19. Here the CDR3 reads CAISQGQFNSPLHF. The CDR3, as DNA: TGTGCCATCAGTCAGGGACAGTTTAATTCACCCCTCCACTTT.